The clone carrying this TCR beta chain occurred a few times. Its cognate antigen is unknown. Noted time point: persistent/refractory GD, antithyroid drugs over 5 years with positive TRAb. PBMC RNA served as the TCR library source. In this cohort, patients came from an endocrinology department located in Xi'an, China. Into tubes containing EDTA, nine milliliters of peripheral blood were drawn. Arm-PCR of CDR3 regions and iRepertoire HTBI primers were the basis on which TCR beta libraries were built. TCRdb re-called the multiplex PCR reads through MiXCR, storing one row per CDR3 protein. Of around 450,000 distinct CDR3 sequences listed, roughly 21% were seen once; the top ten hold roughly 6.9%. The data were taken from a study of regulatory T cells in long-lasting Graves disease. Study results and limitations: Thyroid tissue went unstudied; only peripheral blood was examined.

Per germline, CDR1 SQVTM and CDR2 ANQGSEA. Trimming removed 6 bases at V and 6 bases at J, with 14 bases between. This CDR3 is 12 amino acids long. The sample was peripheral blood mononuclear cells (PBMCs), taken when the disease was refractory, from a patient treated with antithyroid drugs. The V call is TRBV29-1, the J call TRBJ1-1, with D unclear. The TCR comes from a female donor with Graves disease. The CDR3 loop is CSVRAWGSEAFF. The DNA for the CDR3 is TGCAGCGTGAGAGCTTGGGGTTCTGAAGCTTTCTTT.